This T cell receptor (beta chain) was found in a study of cytomegalovirus exposure and HLA in healthy donors. Notes on the study in general: Listed as cytomegalovirus-associated were 164 TCR beta chains. The TCR clusters that emerged in the first cohort tended, a later analysis found, to co-occur in the approximately 120 validation repertoires. Rarity marked most TCR sequences, yet some public TCRs occurred in many donors.

The table came from immunoSEQ multiplex PCR; TCRdb's copy has only in-frame clones and leaves some out. The sample lists more than 90,000 clones, 70% to 90% seen once, with about 4.2% in the top ten. The CDR3 consists of 14 residues. Germline V gives CDR1 SEHNR, CDR2 FQNEAQ (reference sequence). Trimming stripped 1 base from V and 7 bases from J, with 11 bases between. Concerning this clone: Its antigen is not identified.

Sample: PBMCs. The chain couples TRBV7-9 to TRBJ2-1; maybe TRBD2 (5 bases). The clonotype originates from a man younger than 35 in good health and CMV-seropositive. CDR3 DNA: TGTGCCAGCAGCTTAGGTCTAGGAGGTAATGAGCAGTTCTTC. Its translation: CASSLGLGGNEQFF.